This entry lists 14 T cell receptor beta chains sequenced from one sample in a study of blood T cell repertoires in COVID-19. The table came from immunoSEQ multiplex PCR; TCRdb's copy has only in-frame clones and leaves some out. The sample carries 250,000 to 300,000 clones, around four fifths recorded once. Sequencing was carried out using peripheral blood. Receptor source: a man aged 60-69 years with acute or convalescent COVID-19.

This clone was counted a single time. The CDR3 DNA reads TGTGCCAGCAGTTTTGTAGGCGCGACAAACGATCAAGAGACCCAGTACTTC. It translates to CASSFVGATNDQETQYF. This chain uses TRBV27 with TRBJ2-5, with D uncertain. Germline CDR1 and CDR2: MNHEY and SMNVEV (reference sequence). This CDR3 has 17 amino acids. Trimming took 3 bases from V and 2 from J, leaving 19 bases between them.

CDR3 DNA: TGTGCCAGCCTCCGGGACAGGGGGACTAGCTCTGAAGCTTTCTTT. Protein: CASLRDRGTSSEAFF. This chain connects TRBV2 to TRBJ1-1; TRBD1 matches 11 bases. This CDR3 spans 15 amino acids. Germline V lookup: CDR1 SNHLY, CDR2 FYNNEI. Germline trimming cut 8 bases from V and 6 bases from J; bases unmatched to any gene: 11.

The gene calls are TRBV6-1 and TRBJ1-6; 8 nucleotides agree with TRBD1. CDR1 is MNHNS and CDR2 is SASEGT in the germline V gene. Unmatched junction bases numbered 3, after V lost 2 bases and J lost 6 bases. The CDR3 is made up of 15 amino acids. The chain's CDR3 is CASSEQGAVNSPLHF. DNA for the CDR3: TGTGCCAGCAGTGAACAGGGGGCGGTTAATTCACCCCTCCACTTT.

About this clone: One end of the junction is discordant with germline, which a read error may explain. The chain joins TRBV16 to TRBJ1-6; D remains ambiguous. The CDR3 runs to 13 residues. Germline V gives CDR1 KGHSY, CDR2 FQNENV. The CDR3 DNA follows: TGTGCCAGCACCCAAACCCGGAATTCACCCCTCCACTTT. Protein product: CASTQTRNSPLHF. The full variable domain, in which reference TRBV16 and TRBJ1-6 provide the parts outside the CDR3, is GEEVAQTPKHLVRGEGQKAKLYCAPIKGHSYVFWYQQVLKNEFKFLISFQNENVFDETGMPKERFSAKCLPNSPCSLEIQATKLEDSAVYFCASTQTRNSPLHFGNGTRLTVT.

This chain uses TRBV30 with TRBJ2-5, with 7 bases matching TRBD2. This CDR3 is 12 amino acids long. The junction had 0 bases not matched to a gene; V was cut back by 0 bases and J by 5 bases. CDR1 GTSNPN and CDR2 SVGIG come from the germline V gene (reference sequence). The CDR3 reads CAWSVGGETQYF. The CDR3 DNA reads as TGTGCCTGGAGTGTGGGGGGGGAGACCCAGTACTTC.

This chain links TRBV5-6 with TRBJ2-5; 8 bases are shared with TRBD1. The germline V gene has CDR1 SGHDT and CDR2 YYEEEE. This CDR3 contains 14 residues. Trimming at V came to 4 bases and at J to 3 bases, leaving 5 bases not matched to a gene. CDR3 bases: TGTGCCAGCAGCCCTGGGACAGGTAAAGAGACCCAGTACTTC. This codes for CASSPGTGKETQYF.

This chain joins TRBV28 and TRBJ1-5, with TRBD1 matching 9 bases. V was clipped by 6 bases and J by 4 bases; unmatched bases: 10. The germline V gene has CDR1 MDHEN and CDR2 SYDVKM. This CDR3 contains 16 residues. CDR3: CASSGTGLGGNQPQHF. CDR3 nucleotide sequence: TGTGCCAGCAGCGGGACAGGGTTAGGTGGAAATCAGCCCCAGCATTTT. Variable domain in full (rest from reference TRBV28 and TRBJ1-5): DVKVTQSSRYLVKRTGEKVFLECVQDMDHENMFWYRQDPGLGLRLIYFSYDVKMKEKGDIPEGYSVSREKKERFSLILESASTNQTSMYLCASSGTGLGGNQPQHFGDGTRLSIL.

The rearrangement joins TRBV6-5 to TRBJ2-7; 11 positions match TRBD1. This CDR3 region has 15 residues. V gave up 2 bases and J gave up 4 bases; unmatched junction bases: 4. CDR1 is MNHEY and CDR2 is SVGAGI in the germline V gene. CDR3 sequence: CASSYADRGPYEQYF. CDR3 DNA sequence: TGTGCCAGCAGTTACGCGGACAGGGGGCCATACGAGCAGTACTTC.

CDR3 residues: CASRQSGTWTYGYTF. In DNA form, the CDR3 reads TGTGCCAGCAGACAATCCGGGACATGGACTTATGGCTACACCTTC. This chain joins TRBV28 and TRBJ1-2; TRBD1 is a possible D gene (6 bases). This CDR3 spans 15 amino acids. Germline V gene data show CDR1 as MDHEN and CDR2 as SYDVKM. The V and J ends lost 6 bases and 5 bases respectively, with 19 bases between them.

The rearrangement uses TRBV6-5 and TRBJ1-1; D uncertain. The CDR3 has 15 residues. CDR1 and CDR2 (germline): MNHEY, SVGAGI. V lost 0 bases to trimming and J lost 0 bases, with 8 bases between them. The CDR3 loop reads CASSYSFLLNTEAFF. The CDR3 bases are TGTGCCAGCAGTTACTCTTTCCTCTTGAACACTGAAGCTTTCTTT.

The chain uses TRBV6-5 and TRBJ2-7, with 8 bases fitting TRBD2. The CDR3 runs to 16 residues. From germline, CDR1 is MNHEY and CDR2 SVGAGI. Trimming at V came to 0 bases and at J to 2 bases, leaving 6 bases not matched to a gene. The CDR3 spells CASSYSTSGGPYEQYF. The CDR3 nucleotides are TGTGCCAGCAGTTACTCAACCAGCGGGGGTCCCTACGAGCAGTACTTC.

This chain connects TRBV13 to TRBJ2-1, with TRBD1 identical over 11 bases. CDR3 size: 16 residues. In germline, CDR1 is PRHDT, CDR2 FYEKMQ (reference sequence). V was pared by 5 bases and J by 3 bases, with 6 bases of the junction left unmatched. CDR3 in amino acids: CASSPRTGGNYNEQFF. The CDR3 DNA follows: TGTGCCAGCAGCCCCCGGACAGGGGGCAACTACAATGAGCAGTTCTTC.

J is TRBJ2-7 and V is TRBV6-5, with D unclear. CDR3 size: 15 residues. Germline V gene sequence: CDR1 MNHEY, CDR2 SVGAGI. V lost 5 bases, J lost 1 base, and 15 bases lay in between. The DNA for the CDR3 is TGTGCCAGCAGTCGCCACCTTGACAAATCCTACGAGCAGTACTTC. Translating gives CASSRHLDKSYEQYF.

This CDR3 reads CASSLGLADNEQFF. CDR3 DNA: TGTGCCAGCAGCCTGGGACTAGCGGACAATGAGCAGTTCTTC. This sequence joins TRBV6-5 and TRBJ2-1; 11 nucleotides match TRBD2. Germline V lookup: CDR1 MNHEY, CDR2 SVGAGI. V shed 6 bases, J shed 5 bases, and the junction held 3 bases outside the gene matches. The CDR3 sequence is 14 residues long.